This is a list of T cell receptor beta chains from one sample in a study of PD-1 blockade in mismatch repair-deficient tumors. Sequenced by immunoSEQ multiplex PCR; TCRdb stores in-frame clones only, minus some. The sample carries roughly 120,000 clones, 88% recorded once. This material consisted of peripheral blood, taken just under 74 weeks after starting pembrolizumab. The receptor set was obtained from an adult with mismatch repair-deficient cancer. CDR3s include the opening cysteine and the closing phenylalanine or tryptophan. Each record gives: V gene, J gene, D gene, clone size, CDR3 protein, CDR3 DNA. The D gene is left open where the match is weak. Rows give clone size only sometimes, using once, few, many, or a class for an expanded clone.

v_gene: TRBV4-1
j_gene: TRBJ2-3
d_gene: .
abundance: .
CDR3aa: CASSRTVKQDTQYF
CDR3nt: TGCGCCAGCAGTCGGACCGTAAAGCAAGATACGCAGTATTTT

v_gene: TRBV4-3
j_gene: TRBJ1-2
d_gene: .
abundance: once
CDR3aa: CASSGGQRSSYGYTF
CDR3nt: TGCGCCAGCAGCGGCGGGCAGAGAAGTTCCTATGGCTACACCTTC

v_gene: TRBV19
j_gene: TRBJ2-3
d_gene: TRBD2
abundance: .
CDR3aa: CASSISPGLAESTDTQYF
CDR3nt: TGTGCCAGTAGTATTTCCCCGGGACTAGCGGAGAGCACAGATACGCAGTATTTT

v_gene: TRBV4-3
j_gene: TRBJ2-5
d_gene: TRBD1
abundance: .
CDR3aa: CASSQATGTGDETQYF
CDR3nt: TGCGCCAGCAGCCAAGCCACCGGGACAGGGGATGAGACCCAGTACTTC

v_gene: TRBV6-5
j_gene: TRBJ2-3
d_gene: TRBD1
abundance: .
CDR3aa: CASSRDRAPDTQYF
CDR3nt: TGTGCCAGCAGCCGGGACAGGGCCCCAGATACGCAGTATTTT

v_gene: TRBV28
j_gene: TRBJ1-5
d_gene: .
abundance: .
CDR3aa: CASSRTGGYQPQHF
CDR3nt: TGTGCCAGCAGTCGGACGGGGGGCTATCAGCCCCAGCATTTT

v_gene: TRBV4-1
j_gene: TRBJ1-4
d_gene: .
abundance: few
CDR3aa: CASSQDLDFATTNEKLFF
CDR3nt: TGCGCCAGCAGCCAAGATCTCGACTTTGCTACAACTAATGAAAAACTGTTTTTT

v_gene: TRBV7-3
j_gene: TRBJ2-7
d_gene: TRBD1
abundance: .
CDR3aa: CASSLSTGLEQYF
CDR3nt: TGTGCCAGCAGCTTATCGACAGGGCTTGAGCAGTACTTC

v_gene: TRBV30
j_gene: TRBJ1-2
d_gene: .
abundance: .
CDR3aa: CAWRVMIYGYTF
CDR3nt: TGTGCCTGGAGGGTTATGATCTATGGCTACACCTTC

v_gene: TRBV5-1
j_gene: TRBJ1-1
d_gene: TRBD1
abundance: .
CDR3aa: CASSLSGTGTEAFF
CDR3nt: TGCGCCAGCAGCTTGTCCGGGACAGGGACTGAAGCTTTCTTT

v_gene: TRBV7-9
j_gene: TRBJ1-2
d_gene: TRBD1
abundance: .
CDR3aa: CASSARDRNNYGYTF
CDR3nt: TGTGCCAGCAGCGCGAGGGACAGGAATAACTATGGCTACACCTTC

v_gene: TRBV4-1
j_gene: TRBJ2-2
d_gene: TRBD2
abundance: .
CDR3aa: CASSQGGGMELFF
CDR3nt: TGCGCCAGCAGCCAAGGGGGAGGGATGGAGCTGTTTTTT

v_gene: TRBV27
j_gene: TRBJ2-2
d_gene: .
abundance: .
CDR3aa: CASGSPGELFF
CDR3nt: TGTGCCAGCGGTTCCCCCGGGGAGCTGTTTTTT

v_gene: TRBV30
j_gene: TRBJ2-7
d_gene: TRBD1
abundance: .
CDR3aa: CAWSQGVYEQYF
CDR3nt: TGTGCCTGGAGCCAGGGGGTCTACGAGCAGTACTTC

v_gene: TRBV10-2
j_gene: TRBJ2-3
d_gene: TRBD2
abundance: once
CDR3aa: CASSEAGGPDTQYF
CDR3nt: TGCGCCAGCAGTGAGGCGGGAGGCCCAGATACGCAGTATTTT

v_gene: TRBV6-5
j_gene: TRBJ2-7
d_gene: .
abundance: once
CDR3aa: CASSYGQGSYEQYF
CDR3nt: TGTGCCAGCAGTTACGGGCAGGGGTCCTACGAGCAGTACTTC

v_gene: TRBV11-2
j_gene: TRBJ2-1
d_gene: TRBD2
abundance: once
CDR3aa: CASSSLAGGNNEQFF
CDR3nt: TGTGCCAGCAGCTCCCTAGCGGGAGGAAACAATGAGCAGTTCTTC

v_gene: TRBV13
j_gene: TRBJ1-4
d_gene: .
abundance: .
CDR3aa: CASSLSSVGMKKLFF
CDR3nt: TGTGCCAGCAGTTTATCGTCCGTGGGGATGAAAAAACTGTTTTTT

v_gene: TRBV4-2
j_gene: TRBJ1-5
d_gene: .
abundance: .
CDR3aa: CASSQAGGPGQPQHF
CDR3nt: TGTGCCAGCAGCCAAGCTGGGGGGCCGGGTCAGCCCCAGCATTTT

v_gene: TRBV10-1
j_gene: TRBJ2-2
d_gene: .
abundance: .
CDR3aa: CASSEFESTGELFF
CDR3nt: TGCGCCAGCAGTGAGTTTGAATCCACCGGGGAGCTGTTTTTT

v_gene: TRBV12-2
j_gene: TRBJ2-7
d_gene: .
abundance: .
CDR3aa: CASRLRVYEQYF
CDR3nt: TGTGCAAGTCGCCTCAGAGTCTACGAGCAGTACTTC

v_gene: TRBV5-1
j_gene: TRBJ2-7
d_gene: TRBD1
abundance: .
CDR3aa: CASSLDRGYEQYF
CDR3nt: TGCGCCAGCAGCTTGGACAGGGGTTACGAGCAGTACTTC

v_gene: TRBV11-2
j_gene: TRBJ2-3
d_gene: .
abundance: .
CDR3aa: CASSLGGDTSTDTQYF
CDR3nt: TGTGCCAGCAGCTTAGGAGGGGACACAAGCACAGATACGCAGTATTTT

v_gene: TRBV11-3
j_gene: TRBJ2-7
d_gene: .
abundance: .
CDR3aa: CASSPGAREYGEQYF
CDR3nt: TGTGCCAGCAGCCCCGGGGCGCGGGAATATGGCGAGCAGTACTTC

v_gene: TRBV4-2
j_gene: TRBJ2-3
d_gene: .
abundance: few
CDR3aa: CASSQAGGRADTQYF
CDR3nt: TGTGCCAGCAGCCAAGCTGGAGGCAGGGCAGATACGCAGTATTTT

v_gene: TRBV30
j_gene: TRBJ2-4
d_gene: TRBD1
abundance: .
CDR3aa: CAWTGPAKNIQYF
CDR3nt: TGTGCATGGACAGGTCCCGCCAAAAACATTCAGTACTTC

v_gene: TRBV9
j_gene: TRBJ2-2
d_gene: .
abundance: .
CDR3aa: CASSSGTNPGELFF
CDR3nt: TGTGCCAGCAGCTCCGGGACCAACCCCGGGGAGCTGTTTTTT

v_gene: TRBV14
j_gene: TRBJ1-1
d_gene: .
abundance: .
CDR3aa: CASSRSPGNTEAFF
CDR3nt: TGTGCCAGCAGCCGTTCTCCAGGTAACACTGAAGCTTTCTTT